These 14 T cell receptor beta chains originate from one sample sequenced in a study of cytomegalovirus exposure and HLA in healthy donors. The PCR had 60 Vbeta and 13 Jbeta primers. Some clones are missing from TCRdb's copy, which holds only in-frame ones; the method was immunoSEQ multiplex PCR. Among some 190,000 clones listed, 79% were seen once. The material sequenced was PBMCs. The receptors were sampled from a woman aged 45-65 years in good health and CMV-seronegative.

The rearrangement links TRBV13 to TRBJ1-6; D gene ambiguous. The ends were cut back, 4 bases at V and 0 bases at J, with 10 bases in the middle. Germline V gene data show CDR1 as PRHDT and CDR2 as FYEKMQ (reference sequence). The CDR3 covers 16 residues. CDR3 DNA sequence: TGTGCCAGCAGCTCCGGTCTGCGCTCCTATAATTCACCCCTCCACTTT. Translation: CASSSGLRSYNSPLHF.

Only a few counts were recorded for this clone. The V gene is TRBV6-6, the J gene TRBJ2-7, with D maybe TRBD2 (6 bases). CDR3 length: 12 residues. Germline CDR1 and CDR2: MNHNY and SVGAGI (reference sequence). The V end was cut by 2 bases, the J end by 6 bases, with 8 bases between. CDR3 DNA: TGTGCCAGCAGTTACCGGGACTTCGAGCAGTACTTC. This gives the protein CASSYRDFEQYF.

This clone occurred once. The rearrangement joins TRBV7-2 to TRBJ2-5, with a tentative D call TRBD1 (6 bases). V was cut by 5 bases and J by 8 bases, with 18 bases left in between. The CDR3 runs 14 residues. Germline V gene lookup returns CDR1 SGHTA and CDR2 FQGNSA. The CDR3 DNA is TGTGCCAGCAGCCCTCCAGGGGCCCGCCGTACCCAGTACTTC. It encodes CASSPPGARRTQYF.

The chain has TRBV7-8 and TRBJ2-7; D gene ambiguous. CDR1 SGHVS and CDR2 FQNEAQ come from the germline V gene. Trimming shortened V by 6 bases and J by 6 bases, and 15 bases separated the two germline ends. The CDR3 runs 13 residues. In DNA form, the CDR3 reads TGTGCCAGCAGATCCGAGCAGGCCGGCGAGCAGTACTTC. Residues: CASRSEQAGEQYF.

The rearrangement joins TRBV5-4 to TRBJ2-2, with TRBD1 as a possible D gene (6 bases). V was trimmed by 1 base and J by 3 bases, leaving 16 bases between them. Germline V gene data show CDR1 as SGHNT and CDR2 as YYREEE (reference sequence). The CDR3 sequence is 17 residues long. CDR3 protein: CASSLSLWGLDTGELFF. CDR3 in DNA: TGTGCCAGCAGCTTGAGTCTTTGGGGGCTGGACACCGGGGAGCTGTTTTTT.

This chain uses TRBV13 with TRBJ2-3; a possible D gene is TRBD2 (5 bases). The CDR3 has 14 amino acids. The germline V gene has CDR1 PRHDT and CDR2 FYEKMQ (reference sequence). The ends were cut back, 5 bases at V and 6 bases at J, with 15 bases in the middle. This CDR3 reads CASSALEEADTQYF. In DNA form, the CDR3 reads TGTGCCAGCAGCGCCCTGGAGGAGGCCGATACGCAGTATTTT.

The rearrangement joins TRBV4-3 to TRBJ1-4; 10 bases line up with TRBD1. In germline, CDR1 is LGHNA, CDR2 YSLEER. The CDR3 is made up of 18 amino acids. V was pared by 2 bases and J by 0 bases, with 6 bases of the junction left unmatched. CDR3 DNA: TGCGCCAGCAGCCAAACACCGGGACAGGGGACAACTAATGAAAAACTGTTTTTT. Its protein product is CASSQTPGQGTTNEKLFF.

The V and J genes are TRBV4-3 and TRBJ2-1; 7 nucleotides agree with TRBD1. With V trimmed by 4 bases and J by 8 bases, 14 bases remained unmatched. The germline V gene has CDR1 LGHNA and CDR2 YSLEER. The CDR3 sequence is 16 residues long. The CDR3: CASSRGRVGGPDEQFF. In DNA, the CDR3 is TGCGCCAGCAGCCGAGGGAGAGTAGGGGGCCCAGATGAGCAGTTCTTC.

The chain carries TRBV5-1 and TRBJ2-5; TRBD2 matches at 9 bases. The J call may be wrong; the DNA end is better matched by TRBJ2-7. Looked up from germline, CDR1 is SGHRS and CDR2 is YFSETQ. The CDR3 has 16 amino acids. The CDR3 region is CASSLGRLAVSYEQYF. The DNA for the CDR3 is TGCGCCAGCAGCTTGGGACGACTAGCGGTCTCCTACGAGCAGTACTTC.

The chain is built from TRBV5-1 and TRBJ2-2; 11 bases align to TRBD2. J was trimmed by 1 base and V by 4 bases; bases with no gene match: 3. Germline V gene lookup returns CDR1 SGHRS and CDR2 YFSETQ. The CDR3 has 16 amino acids. The CDR3: CASSVLAGGNTGELFF. The DNA for the CDR3 is TGCGCCAGCAGCGTCCTAGCGGGAGGGAACACCGGGGAGCTGTTTTTT.

The chain combines TRBV4-3 with TRBJ2-7, with 7 bases matching TRBD1. Germline lookup yields CDR1 LGHNA and CDR2 YSLEER. Trimming took 1 base from V and 7 from J; bases not matched to a gene: 4. This CDR3 spans 13 amino acids. CDR3 protein: CASSQVGGREQYF. The CDR3 nucleotides read TGCGCCAGCAGCCAAGTAGGGGGCAGGGAGCAGTACTTC.

V is TRBV6-5 and J is TRBJ2-5, with D maybe TRBD1 (5 bases). Between the trimmed V and J ends, which lost 2 bases and 5 bases, there was a span of 9 bases. The CDR3 totals 13 residues. In germline, CDR1 is MNHEY, CDR2 SVGAGI. The CDR3: CASSYQGVETQYF. The CDR3 region has the DNA TGTGCCAGCAGTTACCAGGGTGTTGAGACCCAGTACTTC.

The chain uses TRBV19 and TRBJ2-3; possible D gene TRBD1, 5 bases. Germline V gene data show CDR1 as LNHDA and CDR2 as SQIVND (reference sequence). Trimming stripped 1 base from V and 2 bases from J, with 19 bases between. The length of the CDR3 is 18 residues. The CDR3 region has the DNA TGTGCCAGTAGTATAGTTCGCGTGACAGCTTCCTTCACAGATACGCAGTATTTT. Translated, it gives CASSIVRVTASFTDTQYF.

The genes are TRBV5-1 and TRBJ2-7, with TRBD2 matching over 7 bases. CDR3 length: 15 amino acids. Trimming at V came to 2 bases and at J to 3 bases, leaving 8 bases not matched to a gene. CDR1 and CDR2 from the germline V gene are SGHRS and YFSETQ. In DNA, the CDR3 is TGCGCCAGCAGCTTAGGTCGGGAGGACTTCTACGAGCAGTACTTC. Translation: CASSLGREDFYEQYF.